One and the same sample provided the 30 T cell receptor beta chains below, sequenced in a study of T-cell memory formation after mild COVID-19. TCRdb reprocessed the 5' RACE reads with MiXCR, giving one entry per CDR3 protein. The repertoire consists of 530,000 or so distinct CDR3 sequences, with approximately 15% occurring once and the leading ten covering less than 10%. Sequenced: PBMCs or a T cell subset sorted from them (not recorded which). The receptors here all came from an adult woman who had mild COVID-19 (a few samples of this study predate the infection). Cell type and time point are not known.

This clonotype was recorded a few times. The V call is TRBV7-9, the J call TRBJ1-1; TRBD1 matches 7 bases. Trimming cost V 5 bases and J 4 bases; bases outside gene matches: 10. The CDR3 extends over 15 amino acids. CDR1 is SEHNR, CDR2 FQNEAQ, per germline (reference sequence). CDR3 nucleotides: TGTGCCAGCAGCACCTTGACAGGGAGTGGCACTGAAGCTTTCTTT. Protein product: CASSTLTGSGTEAFF.

The chain uses TRBV27 and TRBJ2-2; D is perhaps TRBD1 (6 bases). Germline V gene lookup returns CDR1 MNHEY and CDR2 SMNVEV (reference sequence). Trimming stripped 6 bases from V and 4 bases from J, with 18 bases between. The CDR3 has 16 amino acids. The CDR3 DNA follows: TGTGCCAGCAGGGATCCTCGCAGGGGAGTCACCGGGGAGCTGTTTTTT. Protein: CASRDPRRGVTGELFF.

The chain is built from TRBV10-3 and TRBJ1-5, with 7 bases identical to TRBD1. In germline, CDR1 is ENHRY, CDR2 SYGVKD. The V gene end was trimmed by 2 bases and the J gene end by 5 bases; junction bases not matched to a gene: 0. The CDR3 runs 13 residues. The CDR3 sequence: CAISEDRDQPQHF. Written as DNA, the CDR3 is TGTGCCATCAGTGAGGACAGGGATCAGCCCCAGCATTTT.

This clonotype was observed a few times. The genes are TRBV5-1 and TRBJ2-1; 7 positions agree with TRBD2. The junction had 14 bases not matched to a gene; V was cut back by 4 bases and J by 1 base. From germline, CDR1 is SGHRS and CDR2 YFSETQ. The CDR3 has 18 residues. This CDR3 is CASSPLATSENSYNEQFF. CDR3 DNA sequence: TGCGCCAGCAGCCCACTAGCGACTAGTGAGAATTCCTACAATGAGCAGTTCTTC.

The chain combines TRBV12-3 or TRBV12-4 with TRBJ2-3; no reliable D call. V shed 0 bases and J shed 9 bases, with 7 bases lying between them. This CDR3 region has 12 residues. CDR3 DNA: TGTGCCAGCAGTTTAGCGGGGAACACGCAGTATTTT. It encodes CASSLAGNTQYF.

J is TRBJ1-2 and V is TRBV20-1, with D possibly TRBD1 on 5 matching bases. Germline V gives CDR1 DFQATT, CDR2 SNEGSKA (reference sequence). Trimming took off 3 bases at V and 4 bases at J, with 18 bases between the two ends. The CDR3 length is 15 residues. The CDR3 region is CSARRGGRAAYGYTF. The CDR3 nucleotides read TGCAGTGCTAGGAGGGGTGGCAGGGCGGCCTATGGCTACACCTTC.

This clonotype showed up just a few times. The chain links TRBV2 to TRBJ2-1; 11 bases line up with TRBD2. V was clipped by 4 bases and J by 9 bases; unmatched bases: 5. The CDR3 is 14 amino acids. Germline-derived CDR1 and CDR2 are SNHLY and FYNNEI. The CDR3 DNA is TGTGCCAGCAGTGCTGCTAGCGGGGGGCGTGAGCAGTTCTTC. Residues: CASSAASGGREQFF.

A few counts support this clonotype. V gene TRBV12-3 or TRBV12-4 combines with J gene TRBJ2-1; TRBD2 aligns across 13 bases. The V gene end was trimmed by 5 bases and the J gene end by 5 bases; junction bases not matched to a gene: 3. CDR3 length: 15 residues. CDR3 loop: CASSKGLAGDNEQFF. CDR3 DNA: TGTGCCAGCAGTAAAGGACTAGCGGGGGACAATGAGCAGTTCTTC.

This clonotype was detected a few times. This chain joins TRBV7-2 and TRBJ2-1; 7 bases are a match to TRBD2. The V segment lost 0 bases and the J segment 7 bases; nucleotides outside the gene matches: 12. Germline CDR1 reads SGHTA; CDR2 reads FQGNSA. The CDR3 loop spans 17 amino acids. CDR3 amino acids: CASSLALRGNTLNEQFF. The DNA for the CDR3 is TGTGCCAGCAGCTTAGCTCTGCGGGGGAATACATTGAATGAGCAGTTCTTC.

This rearrangement joins TRBV30 to TRBJ2-6, with TRBD1 matching 7 bases. The J segment lost 0 bases and the V segment lost 0 bases, leaving 2 bases of the junction unmatched. The V gene's germline CDR1 is GTSNPN and CDR2 SVGIG (reference sequence). The CDR3 contains 16 residues. The CDR3 region has the DNA TGTGCCTGGAGTGTAGGGGGCGTCTCTGGGGCCAACGTCCTGACTTTC. Its protein product is CAWSVGGVSGANVLTF. Supplemented by reference TRBV30 and TRBJ2-6, the full variable domain reads SQTIHQWPATLVQPVGSPLSLECTVEGTSNPNLYWYRQAAGRGLQLLFYSVGIGQISSEVPQNLSASRPQDRQFILSSKKLLLSDSGFYLCAWSVGGVSGANVLTFGAGSRLTVL.

A few counts support this clonotype. The CDR3 DNA follows: TGCGCCAGCAGCTTGGATGCGAACACCGGGGAGCTGTTTTTT. This sequence encodes CASSLDANTGELFF. The V and J genes are TRBV5-1 and TRBJ2-2; no definite D call. From germline, CDR1 is SGHRS and CDR2 YFSETQ. Trimming removed 0 bases at V and 0 bases at J, with 3 bases between. The CDR3 has 14 residues.

In its sample, this clonotype was seen many times. The V and J genes are TRBV28 and TRBJ1-5, with TRBD1 as a possible D gene (6 bases). V shed 3 bases and J shed 7 bases, with 10 bases lying between them. The germline CDR1 and CDR2 sequences are MDHEN and SYDVKM. The CDR3 contains 13 residues. This chain's CDR3 is CASSFSGQQPQHF. The CDR3 coding sequence is TGTGCCAGCAGTTTTTCTGGACAGCAGCCCCAGCATTTT.

This clonotype was seen more than once but under ten times. CDR3 in amino acids: CASSPQVVQDPYGYTF. For the CDR3, the DNA is TGTGCCAGCAGCCCCCAGGTGGTTCAGGACCCCTATGGCTACACCTTC. J is TRBJ1-2 and V is TRBV14; D call uncertain. Between the trimmed V and J ends, which lost 4 bases and 4 bases, there was a span of 19 bases. CDR1 SGHDN and CDR2 FVKESK come from the germline V gene. The CDR3 runs 16 residues.

The V and J genes are TRBV11-2 and TRBJ2-7, with D tentatively TRBD1 or TRBD2 (5 bases each). Per germline, CDR1 SGHAT and CDR2 FQNNGV. V gave up 1 base and J gave up 0 bases, with 7 bases separating them. The CDR3 has 14 amino acids. CDR3 sequence (DNA): TGTGCCAGCAGCTTAGGGGACCACTCCTACGAGCAGTACTTC. This translates into CASSLGDHSYEQYF. Complete variable domain (other parts from reference TRBV11-2 and TRBJ2-7): EAGVAQSPRYKIIEKRQSVAFWCNPISGHATLYWYQQILGQGPKLLIQFQNNGVVDDSQLPKDRFSAERLKGVDSTLKIQPAKLEDSAVYLCASSLGDHSYEQYFGPGTRLTVT.

The rearrangement links TRBV7-2 to TRBJ2-5, with D tentatively TRBD1 or TRBD2 (5 bases each). The V gene's germline CDR1 is SGHTA and CDR2 FQGNSA. The CDR3 contains 17 residues. Trimming cost V 5 bases and J 5 bases, with 24 bases left between them. The CDR3 here is CASSIKGRILTGETQYF. The CDR3 bases are TGTGCCAGCAGCATAAAGGGACGGATCCTTACTGGGGAGACCCAGTACTTC.

This clonotype was detected a few times. CDR3 residues: CASSFGPRMYTGELFF. Written as DNA, the CDR3 is TGTGCCAGCAGTTTCGGCCCCAGGATGTACACCGGGGAGCTGTTTTTT. The chain uses TRBV6-2 or TRBV6-3 and TRBJ2-2; unclear D gene. CDR1 MNHEY and CDR2 SVGEGT come from the germline V gene. The CDR3 extends over 16 amino acids. V dropped 4 bases and J dropped 3 bases, with 15 bases sitting between them.

This clonotype was seen a few times. The chain joins TRBV5-1 to TRBJ2-7, with D possibly being TRBD2 (6 bases). Trimming cost V 3 bases and J 2 bases, with 12 bases left between them. The CDR3 is made up of 14 amino acids. Germline V gene sequence: CDR1 SGHRS, CDR2 YFSETQ. Written as DNA, the CDR3 is TGCGCCAGCAGCTGGAGTTGGACTACCTACGAGCAGTACTTC. It encodes CASSWSWTTYEQYF.

The rearrangement uses TRBV7-9 and TRBJ1-4, with D possibly matching TRBD1 (5 bases). Between the trimmed V and J ends, which lost 3 bases and 4 bases, there was a span of 9 bases. CDR3 length equals 14 residues. Germline V gene lookup returns CDR1 SEHNR and CDR2 FQNEAQ (reference sequence). CDR3 DNA: TGTGCCAGCAGCTTCGGCAGGGATAATGAAAAACTGTTTTTT. It codes for CASSFGRDNEKLFF.

This rearrangement joins TRBV4-2 to TRBJ2-5, with unresolved D. From germline, CDR1 is LGHNA and CDR2 YNFKEQ. Between the trimmed V and J ends, which lost 0 bases and 5 bases, there was a span of 13 bases. CDR3 length: 15 residues. CDR3 DNA sequence: TGTGCCAGCAGCCAAGATTGGGCAATTAGGGAGACCCAGTACTTC. This encodes CASSQDWAIRETQYF.

The chain recombines TRBV7-6 with TRBJ1-4; D gene ambiguous. This CDR3 contains 15 residues. The V gene lost 1 base and the J gene lost 6 bases, with 12 bases spanning the gap. Germline CDR1 SGHVS, CDR2 FNYEAQ. CDR3 in amino acids: CASSLDRSLDEKLFF. CDR3 nucleotides: TGTGCCAGCAGCTTAGACCGGAGCCTTGATGAAAAACTGTTTTTT.

J is TRBJ2-5 and V is TRBV4-1; 9 bases map to TRBD2. The CDR3 length is 18 residues. CDR1 MGHRA and CDR2 YSYEKL come from the germline V gene. V dropped 4 bases and J dropped 1; count of bases not matched to a gene: 13. CDR3 sequence reads: CASSPAALAGALQETQYF. CDR3 nucleotides: TGCGCCAGCAGCCCAGCGGCATTAGCGGGGGCCCTCCAAGAGACCCAGTACTTC.

A few counts support this clonotype. The chain carries TRBV14 and TRBJ2-7, with unresolved D. Trimming shortened V by 2 bases and J by 0 bases, and 11 bases separated the two germline ends. The germline V gene encodes CDR1 SGHDN and CDR2 FVKESK. The CDR3 runs to 15 residues. The DNA of the CDR3 is TGTGCCAGCAGCCAATCGAGGCAGTACTCCTACGAGCAGTACTTC. Its translation: CASSQSRQYSYEQYF.

This clonotype turned up a few times. The chain employs TRBV7-2 and TRBJ2-1, with TRBD2 matching over 9 bases. The V segment lost 5 bases and the J segment 5 bases; nucleotides outside the gene matches: 10. CDR1 SGHTA and CDR2 FQGNSA come from the germline V gene. CDR3 length: 16 residues. The CDR3 DNA reads as TGTGCCAGCAGCCGGAGTTTAGCGGGAGTCAACAATGAGCAGTTCTTC. It encodes CASSRSLAGVNNEQFF.

This clonotype occurred a few times. The chain carries TRBV12-3 or TRBV12-4 and TRBJ1-1, with TRBD1 matching over 8 bases. The CDR3 runs to 12 residues. J gave up 11 bases and V 5 bases, and 7 bases lay outside the gene matches. This CDR3 is CASSLDRVGAFF. The CDR3, as DNA: TGTGCCAGCAGTCTGGACAGGGTTGGGGCTTTCTTT.

V usage is TRBV6-5 and J usage is TRBJ2-1; D call uncertain. Germline values: CDR1 MNHEY, CDR2 SVGAGI. The CDR3 contains 14 residues. Trimming took off 1 base at V and 5 bases at J, with 9 bases between the two ends. The DNA of the CDR3 is TGTGCCAGCAGTTACTTCGGGCCCAACAATGAGCAGTTCTTC. This codes for CASSYFGPNNEQFF.

This chain joins TRBV7-9 and TRBJ2-1; 7 bases agree with TRBD2. This CDR3 is 15 amino acids long. After removal of 0 bases from V and 8 bases from J, the junction contained 7 bases not matched to a gene. CDR1 is SEHNR, CDR2 FQNEAQ, per germline (reference sequence). The chain's CDR3 is CASSLAYGGSDEQFF. The CDR3 DNA reads as TGTGCCAGCAGCTTAGCTTACGGGGGGAGCGATGAGCAGTTCTTC.

This clonotype came up a few times. This chain uses TRBV5-1 with TRBJ2-6, with D perhaps matching TRBD2 (6 bases). The CDR3 length is 17 residues. V was clipped by 4 bases and J by 0 bases, with 14 bases between them. The germline gives CDR1 SGHRS, CDR2 YFSETQ. The CDR3, as DNA: TGCGCCAGCAGCCGGGACTCCCCCCTCTCTGGGGCCAACGTCCTGACTTTC. Protein product: CASSRDSPLSGANVLTF.

The chain links TRBV4-2 to TRBJ1-1; D remains unclear. V was cut by 0 bases and J by 1 base, with 9 bases left in between. From germline, CDR1 is LGHNA and CDR2 YNFKEQ. The CDR3 contains 15 residues. CDR3 in DNA: TGTGCCAGCAGCCAAGATCGGAGGAGGAACACTGAAGCTTTCTTT. It specifies CASSQDRRRNTEAFF.

V and J are TRBV7-8 and TRBJ1-6, with a weak D call TRBD1 (6 bases). There are 15 residues in the CDR3. Germline assignment: CDR1 SGHVS and CDR2 FQNEAQ. V gave up 5 bases and J gave up 7 bases, with 15 bases separating them. DNA for the CDR3: TGTGCCAGCAGCCTCAGACAGGAGGGAAATTCACCCCTCCACTTT. It is translated as CASSLRQEGNSPLHF.

This clonotype was seen a few times. This chain uses TRBV20-1 with TRBJ2-1, with D perhaps matching TRBD2 (6 bases). Germline V gene lookup returns CDR1 DFQATT and CDR2 SNEGSKA (reference sequence). V was shortened by 6 bases and J by 7 bases, with 13 bases between the two germline ends. CDR3 length equals 12 residues. This chain's CDR3 is CSANGGQNEQFF. DNA for the CDR3: TGCAGTGCGAACGGAGGGCAGAATGAGCAGTTCTTC.